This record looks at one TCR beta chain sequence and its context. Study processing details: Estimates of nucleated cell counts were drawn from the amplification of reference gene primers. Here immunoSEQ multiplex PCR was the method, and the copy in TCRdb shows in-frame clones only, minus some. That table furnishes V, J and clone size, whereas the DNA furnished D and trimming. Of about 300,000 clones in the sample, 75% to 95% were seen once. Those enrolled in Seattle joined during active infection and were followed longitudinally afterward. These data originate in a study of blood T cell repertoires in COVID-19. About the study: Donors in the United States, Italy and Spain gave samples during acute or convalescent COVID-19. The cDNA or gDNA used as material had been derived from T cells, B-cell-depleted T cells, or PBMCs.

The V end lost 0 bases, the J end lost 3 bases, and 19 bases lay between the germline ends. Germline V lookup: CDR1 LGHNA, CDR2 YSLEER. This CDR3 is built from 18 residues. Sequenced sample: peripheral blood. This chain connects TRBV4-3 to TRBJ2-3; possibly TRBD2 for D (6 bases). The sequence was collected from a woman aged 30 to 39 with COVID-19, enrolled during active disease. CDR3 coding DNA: TGCGCCAGCAGCCAAGATGACGGGAGAGGGTTCCGGACAGATACGCAGTATTTT. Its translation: CASSQDDGRGFRTDTQYF.